The clone carrying this TCR beta chain is identified as medium-sized (0.01 to 0.1%) from frequency. What it binds is unknown. One junction end disagrees with the germline gene, perhaps due to a read error. The CDR3 extends 3 residues past the end of the read, so its final part is completed from the germline J gene. The record originates from a study of Tregs in tolerant kidney transplant recipients. In the study overall: Mixed chimerism was transient after nonmyeloablative marrow transplants from related graft donors.

Germline values: CDR1 LGHNA, CDR2 YNFKEQ. The CDR3 totals 14 residues. CFSE-labeled recipient PBMCs were cultured approximately 6 days with irradiated graft donor PBMCs, then FACS-sorted. Sequenced by immunoSEQ multiplex PCR; TCRdb stores in-frame clones only, minus some. The table for this sample gives 2,500 to 3,500 clones. Study results and caveats: Expanding Tregs on activated donor B cells appeared to best identify donor-specific TCRbeta clones. Changing PCR primers prevented nucleotide comparison between some patients' samples. The small number of patients limits these findings pending further validation.

Material: CD8+ T cells from blood cultured with allogeneic cells, obtained before the transplant. The rearrangement links TRBV4-2 to TRBJ2-3, with TRBD1 identical over 8 bases. The TCR was taken from a human patient who received a combined kidney and bone marrow transplant. Incomplete CDR3 DNA: TGCGCCAGCAGCCAAGTCAGGGGGCGGGATACG. It codes for CASSQVRGRDT. The complete CDR3 sequence is CASSQVRGRDTQYF.